Shown below are 3 T cell receptor beta chains from a single sample sequenced in a study of cytomegalovirus exposure and HLA in healthy donors. The PCR had 60 Vbeta and 13 Jbeta primers. The data were produced by immunoSEQ multiplex PCR, yet TCRdb's version contains in-frame clones alone and is incomplete. The data show about 170,000 clones, approximately 82% seen once. Sample: PBMCs. Receptors were obtained from a male donor in good health and CMV-seronegative.

The genes are TRBV6-1 and TRBJ2-1, with 9 bases matching TRBD1. J was trimmed by 5 bases and V by 3 bases; bases with no gene match: 5. The CDR3 spans 15 residues. CDR1 MNHNS and CDR2 SASEGT come from the germline V gene. In DNA, the CDR3 is TGTGCCAGCAGTGAGGGGACAGGGTTCAACAATGAGCAGTTCTTC. Translation gives CASSEGTGFNNEQFF.

The genes are TRBV9 and TRBJ1-4; 8 bases agree with TRBD1. The CDR3 extends over 16 amino acids. Germline V gene sequence: CDR1 SGDLS, CDR2 YYNGEE. V dropped 0 bases and J dropped 7; count of bases not matched to a gene: 8. The CDR3: CASSVAPDRGGEKLFF. The CDR3 DNA reads TGTGCCAGCAGCGTAGCACCCGACAGGGGCGGTGAAAAACTGTTTTTT. The full variable domain, its missing parts supplied by reference TRBV9 and TRBJ1-4, is DSGVTQTPKHLITATGQRVTLRCSPRSGDLSVYWYQQSLDQGLQFLIQYYNGEERAKGNILERFSAQQFPDLHSELNLSSLELGDSALYFCASSVAPDRGGEKLFFGSGTQLSVL.

The chain couples TRBV9 to TRBJ1-3, with TRBD1 matching over 7 bases. The junction had 12 bases not matched to a gene; V was cut back by 3 bases and J by 9 bases. The CDR3 extends over 15 amino acids. CDR1 is SGDLS, CDR2 YYNGEE, per germline. The CDR3 here is CASSAGQAIGGTIYF. DNA for the CDR3: TGTGCCAGCAGCGCCGGACAGGCCATCGGGGGCACCATATATTTT.